What follows describes a single T cell receptor beta chain. The data stem from a study of T cell responses to AZD1222 COVID-19 vaccine. V lost 1 base and J lost 4, with 10 bases in between. Germline lookup yields CDR1 SEHNR and CDR2 FQNEAQ (reference sequence). The CDR3 is 14 residues long. Clones were sequenced by immunoSEQ multiplex PCR, and TCRdb holds only the in-frame ones, with some missing. Here the sample spans about 150,000 clones, around 91% being singletons. This TCR was sampled from an adult in good health. The V call is TRBV7-9, the J call TRBJ2-5; tentative D call: TRBD2 (5 bases). Sequenced here: peripheral blood, sampled on day 0 of AZD1222 vaccination. CDR3 nucleotide sequence: TGTGCCAGCAGCTTAGTCGCGGGTGGAGAGACCCAGTACTTC. Amino acids: CASSLVAGGETQYF.